The 24 T cell receptor beta chains given below trace back to one sample, sequenced in a study of blood T cell repertoires in COVID-19. Measured with immunoSEQ multiplex PCR; TCRdb has only the in-frame clones, and not every one. In the table there are hundreds of thousands of clones, around 83% of which are singletons. The sample comprised peripheral blood. Every receptor here comes from a woman aged 55-69 years with active or convalescent COVID-19.

The chain uses TRBV6-5 and TRBJ1-4; TRBD1 might be the D (5 bases). Trimming removed 4 bases from V and 0 bases from J, with 9 bases in between. CDR1 is MNHEY and CDR2 is SVGAGI in the germline V gene. This CDR3 spans 15 amino acids. In nucleotides, the CDR3 is TGTGCCAGCAGTTGGGGGGACGCAACTAATGAAAAACTGTTTTTT. It translates to CASSWGDATNEKLFF.

CDR3 loop: CASSVATEYEQYF. The CDR3 nucleotides are TGTGCCAGCAGCGTAGCGACAGAATACGAGCAGTACTTC. The rearrangement joins TRBV9 to TRBJ2-7; a weak D match, TRBD1 (5 bases). Germline-derived CDR1 and CDR2 are SGDLS and YYNGEE. The CDR3 has 13 residues. V lost 0 bases and J 4 bases, leaving 8 bases between the germline ends.

The genes are TRBV2 and TRBJ1-2; D remains ambiguous. V was pared by 7 bases and J by 4 bases, with 22 bases between. This CDR3 comprises 16 residues. CDR1 is SNHLY, CDR2 FYNNEI, per germline. In DNA, the CDR3 is TGTGCCAGCACCCAGAGGTGGTCGCGTAGTAGCTATGGCTACACCTTC. Protein product: CASTQRWSRSSYGYTF.

The chain has TRBV30 and TRBJ1-4, with 7 bases fitting TRBD1. J gave up 8 bases and V 2 bases, and 8 bases lay outside the gene matches. The germline CDR1 and CDR2 sequences are GTSNPN and SVGIG (reference sequence). The CDR3 loop spans 14 amino acids. CDR3 nucleotide sequence: TGTGCCTGGAGTTTCGTTAGGGGGCACGAAAAACTGTTTTTT. Translation: CAWSFVRGHEKLFF. The variable domain in full, completed from reference TRBV30 and TRBJ1-4, reads SQTIHQWPATLVQPVGSPLSLECTVEGTSNPNLYWYRQAAGRGLQLLFYSVGIGQISSEVPQNLSASRPQDRQFILSSKKLLLSDSGFYLCAWSFVRGHEKLFFGSGTQLSVL.

On this clone: This sample also contains other DNA sequences that code for the same CDR3. The V call is TRBV18, the J call TRBJ1-2; no clear D gene. The germline gives CDR1 KGHSH, CDR2 LQKENI. Trimming removed 3 bases at V and 5 bases at J, with 7 bases between. The CDR3 totals 12 residues. CDR3 protein: CASSPGGYGYTF. CDR3 DNA: TGTGCCAGCTCACCGGGAGGTTATGGCTACACCTTC.

The chain has TRBV2 and TRBJ1-5, with D hard to call. From germline, CDR1 is SNHLY and CDR2 FYNNEI. This CDR3 comprises 13 residues. Trimming shortened V by 4 bases and J by 5 bases, and 9 bases separated the two germline ends. Here the CDR3 reads CASSGTGDQPQHF. The CDR3 bases are TGTGCCAGCAGTGGCACCGGGGATCAGCCCCAGCATTTT.

The chain joins TRBV2 to TRBJ1-1; no definite D call. Germline V gives CDR1 SNHLY, CDR2 FYNNEI. This CDR3 is 12 amino acids long. V lost 7 bases, J lost 3 bases, and 9 bases lay in between. In DNA, the CDR3 is TGTGCCAGCAAGAGTGCCTACACTGAAGCTTTCTTT. Amino acids: CASKSAYTEAFF. The full variable domain, rest sourced from reference TRBV2 and TRBJ1-1, is EPEVTQTPSHQVTQMGQEVILRCVPISNHLYFYWYRQILGQKVEFLVSFYNNEISEKSEIFDDQFSVERPDGSNFTLKIRSTKLEDSAMYFCASKSAYTEAFFGQGTRLTVV.

The chain recombines TRBV11-1 with TRBJ1-1, with D possibly matching TRBD1 (5 bases). Germline V gene data show CDR1 as SGHAT and CDR2 as FQDESV (reference sequence). V lost 10 bases and J lost 2, with 14 bases in between. The CDR3 runs 13 residues. In DNA form, the CDR3 reads TGTGCCACAGGGTCCAGCCTTAACACTGAAGCTTTCTTT. Its protein is CATGSSLNTEAFF.

This sequence joins TRBV19 and TRBJ1-1, with D tentatively TRBD1 (6 bases). V was clipped by 3 bases and J by 3 bases, with 14 bases between them. This CDR3 has 15 residues. Germline CDR1 reads LNHDA; CDR2 reads SQIVND (reference sequence). This chain's CDR3 is CASSIGGAGDTEAFF. Written as DNA, the CDR3 is TGTGCCAGTAGTATCGGGGGGGCGGGAGACACTGAAGCTTTCTTT.

This chain connects TRBV3-1 (or the pseudogene TRBV3-2) to TRBJ2-5; no clear D gene. Germline lookup yields CDR1 LGHDT and CDR2 YNNKEL (reference sequence). Trimming pared 2 bases from V and 7 bases from J, leaving 11 bases between. The CDR3 length is 13 residues. CDR3 loop: CASSQFVGGTQYF. The CDR3 DNA is TGTGCCAGCAGCCAATTTGTAGGCGGGACCCAGTACTTC.

The V call is TRBV5-6, the J call TRBJ2-3; D is uncertain. Germline V gives CDR1 SGHDT, CDR2 YYEEEE. V was cut by 2 bases and J by 8 bases, with 6 bases left in between. This CDR3 is 11 amino acids long. The CDR3 here is CASSFGITQYF. The CDR3 DNA reads TGTGCCAGCAGCTTCGGTATTACGCAGTATTTT.

V and J are TRBV6-6 and TRBJ2-5; 8 nucleotides match TRBD2. CDR3 size: 13 residues. V shed 6 bases and J 2 bases; nucleotides not matched to a gene: 2. Looked up from germline, CDR1 is MNHNY and CDR2 is SVGAGI (reference sequence). CDR3 in amino acids: CASSRGGQETQYF. The CDR3 nucleotides read TGTGCCAGCAGCCGGGGGGGACAAGAGACCCAGTACTTC.

The rearrangement links TRBV9 to TRBJ1-6, with 9 bases that match TRBD1. CDR3 size: 15 residues. CDR1 and CDR2 (germline): SGDLS, YYNGEE. Trimming took 4 bases from V and 7 from J; bases not matched to a gene: 6. The CDR3 region has the DNA TGTGCCAGCAGCCCTGGACAGGGGAAGAATTCACCCCTCCACTTT. It yields the protein CASSPGQGKNSPLHF. Looking up the rest from reference TRBV9 and TRBJ1-6 gives the full variable domain: DSGVTQTPKHLITATGQRVTLRCSPRSGDLSVYWYQQSLDQGLQFLIQYYNGEERAKGNILERFSAQQFPDLHSELNLSSLELGDSALYFCASSPGQGKNSPLHFGNGTRLTVT.

The V gene is TRBV10-3, the J gene TRBJ1-4, with 8 nucleotides matching TRBD1. Germline V gene data show CDR1 as ENHRY and CDR2 as SYGVKD. V gave up 6 bases and J gave up 7 bases; unmatched junction bases: 4. The CDR3 spans 13 residues. The CDR3 loop is CAISGQGTEKLFF. The DNA of the CDR3 is TGTGCCATCAGCGGACAGGGAACTGAAAAACTGTTTTTT.

V is TRBV6-5 and J is TRBJ1-1; a possible D gene is TRBD1 (5 bases). The CDR3 extends over 15 amino acids. V shed 2 bases and J shed 4 bases, with 14 bases lying between them. Per germline, CDR1 MNHEY and CDR2 SVGAGI. CDR3 region: CASSYVGRVGTEAFF. The CDR3 region has the DNA TGTGCCAGCAGTTACGTCGGCAGGGTGGGCACTGAAGCTTTCTTT.

The chain is built from TRBV7-3 and TRBJ1-2, with 8 nucleotides matching TRBD1. The junction had 6 bases not matched to a gene; V was cut back by 5 bases and J by 4 bases. The CDR3 totals 14 residues. Germline values: CDR1 SGHTA, CDR2 FQGTGA. CDR3 bases: TGTGCCAGCAGCCAAGACAGGGGCGTCTATGGCTACACCTTC. Protein product: CASSQDRGVYGYTF.

J is TRBJ1-2 and V is TRBV19; TRBD1 matches at 10 bases. Germline V gives CDR1 LNHDA, CDR2 SQIVND (reference sequence). This CDR3 spans 13 amino acids. V lost 5 bases and J lost 7; bases outside the gene matches: 4. The DNA for the CDR3 is TGTGCCAGTAGTGGGGACAGGGGTTTTGGCTACACCTTC. Translating gives CASSGDRGFGYTF.

The chain couples TRBV27 to TRBJ1-3; D possibly corresponds to TRBD1 (6 bases). This CDR3 contains 17 residues. Looked up from germline, CDR1 is MNHEY and CDR2 is SMNVEV (reference sequence). Trimming removed 6 bases at V and 0 bases at J, with 18 bases between. The CDR3 nucleotides are TGTGCCAGCAGGAAAACAACAGGGATTCTCTCTGGAAACACCATATATTTT. Its protein is CASRKTTGILSGNTIYF.

The chain is built from TRBV2 and TRBJ1-3; maybe TRBD1 (5 bases). The CDR3 runs 15 residues. Germline CDR1 and CDR2: SNHLY and FYNNEI. Trimming removed 6 bases from V and 2 bases from J, with 14 bases in between. The CDR3 region is CASRPGGGPGNTIYF. CDR3 sequence (DNA): TGTGCCAGCAGACCGGGGGGGGGTCCTGGAAACACCATATATTTT.

V usage is TRBV11-2 and J usage is TRBJ2-7; 11 nucleotides agree with TRBD2. V shed 5 bases, J shed 2 bases, and the junction held 8 bases outside the gene matches. The CDR3 covers 16 residues. Germline V CDR1 and CDR2: SGHAT, FQNNGV. The CDR3 loop reads CASSPRLAGPPYEQYF. In DNA form, the CDR3 reads TGTGCCAGCAGCCCTCGACTAGCGGGGCCACCCTACGAGCAGTACTTC. The complete variable domain, with remaining parts taken from reference TRBV11-2 and TRBJ2-7, reads EAGVAQSPRYKIIEKRQSVAFWCNPISGHATLYWYQQILGQGPKLLIQFQNNGVVDDSQLPKDRFSAERLKGVDSTLKIQPAKLEDSAVYLCASSPRLAGPPYEQYFGPGTRLTVT.

The rearrangement links TRBV5-5 to TRBJ2-1, with 16 bases lining up with TRBD2. With V trimmed by 4 bases and J by 7 bases, 5 bases remained unmatched. CDR1 is SGHKS, CDR2 YYEKEE, per germline (reference sequence). The CDR3 runs to 16 residues. The CDR3 region has the DNA TGTGCCAGCAGCCCGCCGGGACTAGCGGGGGGGAATGAGCAGTTCTTC. Translated, it gives CASSPPGLAGGNEQFF.

This clone was picked up one time. The rearrangement links TRBV2 to TRBJ2-7, with 8 bases identical to TRBD1. Germline V gene lookup returns CDR1 SNHLY and CDR2 FYNNEI. The CDR3 loop spans 14 amino acids. V lost 2 bases and J lost 4; bases outside the gene matches: 4. DNA for the CDR3: TGTGCCAGCAGTGAACAGGGGGCGGGTTACGAGCAGTACTTC. Protein sequence: CASSEQGAGYEQYF.

The chain employs TRBV5-6 and TRBJ1-2, with 9 bases fitting TRBD1. The CDR3 contains 16 residues. V lost 1 base, J lost 1 base, and 5 bases stayed unmatched. CDR1 is SGHDT and CDR2 is YYEEEE in the germline V gene. Here the CDR3 reads CASSLHGTGRNYGYTF. CDR3 DNA sequence: TGTGCCAGCAGCTTGCATGGGACAGGGCGTAACTATGGCTACACCTTC.

V usage is TRBV19 and J usage is TRBJ1-4, with 7 bases matching TRBD1. The CDR3 totals 15 residues. V was pared by 6 bases and J by 4 bases, with 8 bases of the junction left unmatched. CDR1 is LNHDA, CDR2 SQIVND, per germline (reference sequence). CDR3 protein: CASRNRRDSNEKLFF. The CDR3 DNA reads TGTGCCAGTAGGAACCGGCGGGACAGTAATGAAAAACTGTTTTTT. Supplemented by reference TRBV19 and TRBJ1-4, the full variable domain reads DGGITQSPKYLFRKEGQNVTLSCEQNLNHDAMYWYRQDPGQGLRLIYYSQIVNDFQKGDIAEGYSVSREKKESFPLTVTSAQKNPTAFYLCASRNRRDSNEKLFFGSGTQLSVL.